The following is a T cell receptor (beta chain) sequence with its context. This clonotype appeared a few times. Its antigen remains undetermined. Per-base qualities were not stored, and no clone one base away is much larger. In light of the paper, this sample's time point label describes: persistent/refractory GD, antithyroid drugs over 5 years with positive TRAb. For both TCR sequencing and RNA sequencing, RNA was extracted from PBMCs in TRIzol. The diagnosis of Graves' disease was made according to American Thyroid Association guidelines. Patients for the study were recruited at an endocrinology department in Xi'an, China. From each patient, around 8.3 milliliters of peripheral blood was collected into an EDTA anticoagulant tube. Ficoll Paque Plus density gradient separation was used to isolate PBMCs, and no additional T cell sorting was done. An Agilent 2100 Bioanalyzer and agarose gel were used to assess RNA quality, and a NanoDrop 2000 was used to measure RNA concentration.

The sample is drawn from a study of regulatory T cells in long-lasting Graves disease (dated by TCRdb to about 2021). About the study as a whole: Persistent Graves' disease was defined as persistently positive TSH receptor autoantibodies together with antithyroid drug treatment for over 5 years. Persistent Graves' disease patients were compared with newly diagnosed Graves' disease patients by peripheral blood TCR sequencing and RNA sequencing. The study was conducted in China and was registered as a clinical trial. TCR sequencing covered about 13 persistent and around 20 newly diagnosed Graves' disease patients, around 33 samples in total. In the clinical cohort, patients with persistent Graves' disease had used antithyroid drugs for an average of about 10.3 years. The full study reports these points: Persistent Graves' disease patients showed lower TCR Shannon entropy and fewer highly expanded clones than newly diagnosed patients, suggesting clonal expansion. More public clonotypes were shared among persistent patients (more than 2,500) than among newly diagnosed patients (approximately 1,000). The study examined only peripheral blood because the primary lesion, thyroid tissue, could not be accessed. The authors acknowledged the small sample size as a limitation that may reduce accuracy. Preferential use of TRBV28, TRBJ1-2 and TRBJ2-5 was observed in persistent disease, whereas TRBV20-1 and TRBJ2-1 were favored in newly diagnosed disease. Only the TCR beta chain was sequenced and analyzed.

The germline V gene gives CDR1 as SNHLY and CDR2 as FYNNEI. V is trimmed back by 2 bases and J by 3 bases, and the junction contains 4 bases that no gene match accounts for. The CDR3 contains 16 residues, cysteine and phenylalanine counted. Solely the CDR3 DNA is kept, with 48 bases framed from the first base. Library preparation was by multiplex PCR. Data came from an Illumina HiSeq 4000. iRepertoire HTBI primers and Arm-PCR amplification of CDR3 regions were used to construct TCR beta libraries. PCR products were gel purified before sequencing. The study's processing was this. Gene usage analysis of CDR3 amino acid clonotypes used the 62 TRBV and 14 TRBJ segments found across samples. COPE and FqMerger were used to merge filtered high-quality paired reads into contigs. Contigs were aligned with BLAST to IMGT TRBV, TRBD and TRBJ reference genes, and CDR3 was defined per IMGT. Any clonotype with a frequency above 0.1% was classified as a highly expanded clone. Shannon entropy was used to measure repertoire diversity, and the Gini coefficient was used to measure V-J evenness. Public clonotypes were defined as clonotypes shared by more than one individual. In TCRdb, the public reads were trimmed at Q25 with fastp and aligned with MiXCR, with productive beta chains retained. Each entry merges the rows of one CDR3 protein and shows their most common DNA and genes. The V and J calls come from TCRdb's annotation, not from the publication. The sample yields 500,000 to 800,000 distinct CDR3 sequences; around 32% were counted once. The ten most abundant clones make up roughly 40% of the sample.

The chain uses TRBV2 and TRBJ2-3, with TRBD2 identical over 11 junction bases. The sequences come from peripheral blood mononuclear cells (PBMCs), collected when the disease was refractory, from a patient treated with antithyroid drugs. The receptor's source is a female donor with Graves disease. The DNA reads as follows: TGTGCCAGCAGTGAAAGGACTAGCGGGTGGACAGATACGCAGTATTTT. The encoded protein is CASSERTSGWTDTQYF.